This T cell receptor (beta chain) was captured by sequencing in a study of naive and memory T cell subsets. Study-wide results and caveats: Naive repertoires, especially CD8, held a few larger clonotypes, possibly memory cells re-expressing CD45RA. Diversity fell and Gini index rose from naive through CM, EM, EMRA. In naive cells, over 95% of TCR sequences were seen only once.

The CDR3 has 12 amino acids. V gave up 5 bases and J gave up 0 bases, with 5 bases separating them. Per germline, CDR1 DFQATT and CDR2 SNEGSKA (reference sequence). Both TRBC1 and TRBC2 were covered by a beta constant-region primer of two equimolar oligonucleotides. Four rounds of PCR amplified the ligated cDNA using nested alpha and beta constant-region primers plus SP2. Via MiXCR, TCRdb re-called the UMI-ligation and nested PCR reads, giving one row per CDR3 protein. The sample consists of about 99,000 distinct CDR3 sequences, approximately 14% of them appearing once. This clonotype was detected ten times or more. The target antigen is unknown.

This receptor was obtained from a human donor in good health. The genes are TRBV20-1 and TRBJ1-3, with D hard to call. The sample was naive CD8+ T cells from blood. The CDR3 nucleotides are TGCAGTGCTGAGAGCTCTGGAAACACCATATATTTT. This encodes CSAESSGNTIYF.